These 8 T cell receptor beta chains originate from one sample sequenced in a study of OX40 agonist ivuxolimab in advanced cancers. Produced via immunoSEQ multiplex PCR; TCRdb's table is partial and in-frame only. The repertoire holds tens of thousands of clones, with about 87% as singletons. This specimen consisted of CD4+ or CD8+ T cells sorted from blood, obtained in a trial of the OX40 agonist ivuxolimab. The receptors derive from an adult with an advanced solid tumor such as melanoma, head and neck, liver or kidney cancer.

The chain couples TRBV6-1 to TRBJ2-7; maybe TRBD1 (6 bases). Germline values: CDR1 MNHNS, CDR2 SASEGT. V was clipped by 10 bases and J by 6 bases, with 16 bases between them. This CDR3 comprises 12 residues. The CDR3 DNA follows: TGTGCCACCTCATTTAGAGGGGGCGAGCAGTACTTC. Translating it yields CATSFRGGEQYF.

This rearrangement joins TRBV27 to TRBJ2-2; the match to TRBD1 covers 7 bases. Germline loops: CDR1 MNHEY, CDR2 SMNVEV (reference sequence). V dropped 3 bases and J dropped 4; count of bases not matched to a gene: 14. The length of the CDR3 is 18 residues. DNA of the CDR3: TGTGCCAGCAGTTTCCCAATTCCGGGACAGAGTGGCACCGGGGAGCTGTTTTTT. Translation: CASSFPIPGQSGTGELFF.

This rearrangement joins TRBV19 to TRBJ1-2; TRBD1 matches at 8 bases. V shed 3 bases and J 7 bases; nucleotides not matched to a gene: 7. CDR1 LNHDA and CDR2 SQIVND come from the germline V gene (reference sequence). The CDR3 extends over 14 amino acids. The CDR3 DNA reads TGTGCCAGTAGTATCGACAGGGGAAGAGGTGGCTACACCTTC. It is translated as CASSIDRGRGGYTF. The full variable domain, completed using reference TRBV19 and TRBJ1-2, is DGGITQSPKYLFRKEGQNVTLSCEQNLNHDAMYWYRQDPGQGLRLIYYSQIVNDFQKGDIAEGYSVSREKKESFPLTVTSAQKNPTAFYLCASSIDRGRGGYTFGSGTRLTVV.

The V call is TRBV2, the J call TRBJ1-1; D call uncertain. V was cut by 3 bases and J by 5 bases, with 13 bases left in between. Germline-derived CDR1 and CDR2 are SNHLY and FYNNEI. There are 14 residues in the CDR3. Written as DNA, the CDR3 is TGTGCCAGCAGTGATGACCTCGAGGTGACTGAAGCTTTCTTT. Protein product: CASSDDLEVTEAFF.

The chain is built from TRBV28 and TRBJ1-6, with D tentatively TRBD1 (6 bases). Per germline, CDR1 MDHEN and CDR2 SYDVKM. This CDR3 is built from 13 residues. Trimming pared 5 bases from V and 6 bases from J, leaving 8 bases between. CDR3: CASSGQTNSPLHF. The CDR3 DNA follows: TGTGCCAGCAGTGGACAGACTAATTCACCCCTCCACTTT.

As to this clone: One end of the junction is discordant with germline, which a read error may explain. The rearrangement uses TRBV7-2 and TRBJ1-5, with 7 bases aligning to TRBD1. Germline V gene sequence: CDR1 SGHTA, CDR2 FQGNSA. This CDR3 has 15 residues. The CDR3 spells CAGSSRTGSNQPQHF. The CDR3 DNA reads as TGTGCCGGCAGCTCTCGGACAGGTAGCAATCAGCCCCAGCATTTT. The full variable domain, its missing parts supplied by reference TRBV7-2 and TRBJ1-5, is GAGVSQSPSNKVTEKGKDVELRCDPISGHTALYWYRQSLGQGLEFLIYFQGNSAPDKSGLPSDRFSAERTGGSVSTLTIQRTQQEDSAVYLCAGSSRTGSNQPQHFGDGTRLSIL.

The genes are TRBV2 and TRBJ2-2; D call uncertain. CDR3 length equals 16 residues. Between the trimmed V and J ends, which lost 2 bases and 0 bases, there was a span of 10 bases. CDR1 SNHLY and CDR2 FYNNEI come from the germline V gene. The CDR3 loop is CASSEQADSNTGELFF. CDR3 in DNA: TGTGCCAGCAGTGAACAGGCAGATTCGAACACCGGGGAGCTGTTTTTT.

The chain uses TRBV2 and TRBJ2-5, with D maybe TRBD1 (6 bases). The CDR3 sequence is 14 residues long. CDR1 SNHLY and CDR2 FYNNEI come from the germline V gene. Trimming stripped 7 bases from V and 3 bases from J, with 15 bases between. CDR3 region: CASKGLWTEETQYF. CDR3 DNA: TGTGCCAGCAAGGGGTTGTGGACAGAAGAGACCCAGTACTTC.